Here is one T cell receptor (beta chain) with its context. This entry comes from a study of blood T cell repertoires in COVID-19. Turning to the study itself: Collection of acute and convalescent COVID-19 samples took place in the United States, Italy and Spain.

During active infection, Seattle patients enrolled and were then monitored through disease. In the authors' workflow: Reference gene primers were amplified, and this amplification served to estimate nucleated cell counts. Sequencing was performed with immunoSEQ multiplex PCR; in TCRdb, only in-frame clones are kept and a portion is missing. V and J calls and clone size follow that table, whereas D and trimming were derived from the DNA. The sample holds about 220,000 clones, roughly 80% seen once. Germline V gene sequence: CDR1 MNHEY, CDR2 SMNVEV (reference sequence). This CDR3 has 15 residues. This sequence joins TRBV27 and TRBJ2-3; 12 bases fit TRBD2. Sample: peripheral blood. The receptor was derived from a woman in her 70s with COVID-19, enrolled during active disease. This chain's CDR3 is CVTTRLAGGFDTQYF. In nucleotides, the CDR3 is TGTGTCACCACTAGGCTAGCGGGGGGGTTTGATACGCAGTATTTT.